This T cell receptor beta chain was sequenced in a study of blood T cell repertoires in COVID-19. Libraries were prepared by immunoSEQ multiplex PCR; TCRdb keeps only in-frame clonotypes and omits some of them. This sample has 70,000 to 95,000 clones, with 89% found just once. The V gene's germline CDR1 is SGHVS and CDR2 FQNEAQ. The ends were cut back, 3 bases at V and 0 bases at J, with 7 bases in the middle. The CDR3 is 14 residues long. The material sequenced was peripheral blood. V and J are TRBV7-8 and TRBJ2-3; D gene unclear. This receptor was taken from a woman older than 75 with active COVID-19. CDR3 sequence reads: CASSFHGSTDTQYF. CDR3 coding DNA: TGTGCCAGCAGCTTCCACGGGAGCACAGATACGCAGTATTTT.